This TCR beta chain was identified in a study of CD8 T cells in ankylosing spondylitis (TCRdb year 2017). In terms of the full investigation: T cell receptor beta repertoires were profiled in healthy donors and ankylosing spondylitis patients so that disease-linked TCR variants could be found. The full study cohort was made up of 20 to 25 ankylosing spondylitis patients and some 100 healthy donors. Peripheral blood was sampled, and synovial fluid was additionally collected from ankylosing spondylitis patients.

V is clipped by 3 bases and J by 0 bases, and the sequence between their germline boundaries is 8 bases long. The cysteine opens and the phenylalanine closes a CDR3 of 14 amino acids. Here the CDR3 DNA is all that survives: 42 bases in frame from base 1. CDR1 and CDR2 are read off the germline V gene as MDHEN and SYDVKM. Sequencing used an Illumina HiSeq 2500. Quantitative 5'-RACE with molecular barcodes was the method used to prepare the TCR beta libraries. The paper's data handling went like this. Disease-linked TCR variants were identified with a new computational method built on a probabilistic model of VDJ rearrangement. TCRdb trimmed public reads at Q25 via fastp, called clones via MiXCR and kept in-frame beta chains. Entries that share a CDR3 protein sequence are merged under the most common genes and DNA. TCRdb's processing, not the authors', yielded these V and J calls. In this sample the table shows about 250,000 distinct CDR3 sequences, roughly 32% of which occur a single time. The ten most abundant clones make up around 4.2% of the sample.

A remark on this clonotype: What antigen it recognizes has not been identified. No per-base quality is available; no much larger clone lies one base away.

Study-wide conclusions, independent of this receptor: Significant enrichment of the disease-linked clones was reported in matched synovial fluid samples from ankylosing spondylitis patients. Some TCR beta motif variants had previously been reported in synovial fluid and blood of reactive arthritis patients, which suggested common disease-initiation mechanisms. A TCR beta motif made up of eight highly homologous amino acid variants appeared to be characteristic of blood from ankylosing spondylitis patients. The disease-linked clones showed a CD8+ phenotype and occurred at relatively low frequencies in peripheral blood.

The TCR was taken from a male donor with ankylosing spondylitis or in good health (not recorded which). The chain joins TRBV28 to TRBJ2-5, with the D gene uncertain. What was sequenced was blood, either unsorted or a sorted T cell fraction (not recorded which). The CDR3 region: CASSFRRNQETQYF. The bases are TGTGCCAGCAGTTTCCGGCGGAACCAAGAGACCCAGTACTTC.